The entry below describes one T cell receptor beta chain. The CDR3 totals 15 residues. The V and J ends lost 6 bases and 4 bases, in that order; junction bases with no gene match: 7. Germline lookup yields CDR1 MRHNA and CDR2 SNTAGT. In the original analysis: Reference gene primers were amplified, and this amplification served to estimate nucleated cell counts. The data were produced by immunoSEQ multiplex PCR, yet TCRdb's version contains in-frame clones alone and is incomplete. The DNA was the basis for D and trimming; V, J and clone size are from that table. The data show around 370,000 clones, roughly 89% seen once. The sample originates from a study of blood T cell repertoires in COVID-19. Study overall: Specimens from acute and convalescent COVID-19 originated in the United States, Italy and Spain. PBMCs, B-cell-depleted T cells, or T cells provided the cDNA or gDNA that made up the material.

Sequenced: peripheral blood. This receptor was identified in a woman aged 18-29 years who had recovered from COVID-19. This chain uses TRBV6-4 with TRBJ2-1; 9 nucleotides match TRBD2. CDR3 sequence reads: CASSTLAGDYNEQFF. In nucleotides, the CDR3 is TGTGCCAGCAGCACTTTAGCGGGAGATTACAATGAGCAGTTCTTC.